Following are 11 T cell receptor beta chains from one sample sequenced in a study of CD8+CD57+ T cells in acquired aplastic anemia. Patients sequenced had flow cytometry evidence of CD8+CD57+ cell expansion. Template material for TCR beta VDJ and CDR3 profiling consisted of genomic DNA. TCRdb redid the calling of the reads with MiXCR, one entry per CDR3 protein. The sample shows over 150,000 distinct CDR3 sequences, 45% to 55% of them seen only once. Material for sequencing was sorted CD4+, CD8+, or CD8+CD57+ T cells (not recorded which) from PBMCs. The receptor source for this set is a human donor with aplastic anemia.

The chain is built from TRBV5-1 and TRBJ2-5; unclear D gene. Germline CDR1 and CDR2: SGHRS and YFSETQ. This CDR3 comprises 14 residues. V gave up 2 bases and J gave up 7 bases, with 15 bases separating them. CDR3: CASSFQSHKGTQYF. The DNA of the CDR3 is TGCGCCAGCAGCTTCCAGTCTCACAAAGGGACCCAGTACTTC.

Ten or more counts support this clonotype. The rearrangement uses TRBV4-1 and TRBJ2-7; D might be TRBD1 (5 bases). Germline V gives CDR1 MGHRA, CDR2 YSYEKL. This CDR3 spans 14 amino acids. V dropped 4 bases and J dropped 6 bases, with 16 bases sitting between them. The CDR3 DNA follows: TGCGCCAGCAGCCCGGACATCAGCGTCGGCGAGCAGTACTTC. Translated: CASSPDISVGEQYF.

The sample holds many counts of this clonotype. The rearrangement joins TRBV19 to TRBJ2-3; D is unclear. Trimming stripped 0 bases from V and 4 bases from J, with 11 bases between. Germline-derived CDR1 and CDR2 are LNHDA and SQIVND (reference sequence). This CDR3 is built from 15 residues. For the CDR3, the DNA is TGTGCCAGTAGTATAGATCATGGCAGCTCAGATACGCAGTATTTT. Its translation is CASSIDHGSSDTQYF.

This chain uses TRBV24-1 with TRBJ1-2; 7 nucleotides agree with TRBD1. Looked up from germline, CDR1 is KGHDR and CDR2 is SFDVKD. V shed 5 bases, J shed 4 bases, and the junction held 3 bases outside the gene matches. CDR3 length: 13 residues. The CDR3 is CATSGGTAYGYTF. CDR3 nucleotide sequence: TGTGCCACCAGTGGAGGGACAGCCTATGGCTACACCTTC.

This rearrangement joins TRBV29-1 to TRBJ2-7; unclear D gene. V lost 5 bases and J lost 0, with 11 bases in between. CDR1 and CDR2 (germline): SQVTM, ANQGSEA. The CDR3 sequence is 13 residues long. CDR3 sequence: CSVRSATSYEQYF. The CDR3 DNA is TGCAGCGTTCGGTCAGCTACCTCCTACGAGCAGTACTTC.

Points on this clonotype: This may be a read error, as it is one base from a much larger clone. The rearrangement uses TRBV10-3 and TRBJ1-3; D is uncertain. This CDR3 contains 13 residues. Between the trimmed V and J ends, which lost 4 bases and 0 bases, there was a span of 4 bases. Germline V gene lookup returns CDR1 ENHRY and CDR2 SYGVKD. This chain's CDR3 is CAISGTSGNTIYF. The CDR3 DNA reads TGTGCCATCAGTGGAACCTCTGGAAACACCATATATTTT.

This chain uses TRBV19 with TRBJ1-5, with D tentatively TRBD1 (5 bases). Trimming removed 7 bases at V and 4 bases at J, with 11 bases between. From germline, CDR1 is LNHDA and CDR2 SQIVND (reference sequence). This CDR3 is 13 amino acids long. The CDR3 DNA follows: TGTGCCAGTAATAGACAGCCAAATCAGCCCCAGCATTTT. Translating it yields CASNRQPNQPQHF.

V usage is TRBV13 and J usage is TRBJ2-7; TRBD1 might be the D (5 bases). Germline CDR1 PRHDT, CDR2 FYEKMQ (reference sequence). This CDR3 has 17 amino acids. Between the trimmed V and J ends, which lost 0 bases and 4 bases, there was a span of 19 bases. The CDR3 loop is CASSLGQTPGLGYEQYF. In nucleotides, the CDR3 is TGTGCCAGCAGCTTAGGGCAAACCCCAGGGCTGGGGTACGAGCAGTACTTC.

The rearrangement links TRBV20-1 to TRBJ2-7; D gene uncertain. The CDR3 has 12 amino acids. CDR1 and CDR2 from the germline V gene are DFQATT and SNEGSKA (reference sequence). V gave up 3 bases and J gave up 2 bases, with 8 bases separating them. CDR3 region: CSASQITYEQYF. In DNA form, the CDR3 reads TGCAGTGCTAGTCAGATAACCTACGAGCAGTACTTC.

As concerns this clonotype: A read error may account for a junction end that differs from germline. V is TRBV24-1 and J is TRBJ1-5; 8 positions agree with TRBD1. Germline V gene lookup returns CDR1 KGHDR and CDR2 SFDVKD. CDR3 length: 16 amino acids. Here the CDR3 reads CATSEHRGNYNEPQHF. The CDR3 DNA is TGTGCCACCAGTGAACACAGGGGGAACTACAATGAGCCCCAGCATTTT.

The table lists this clonotype with many counts. V is TRBV20-1 and J is TRBJ2-5; no reliable D call. Per germline, CDR1 DFQATT and CDR2 SNEGSKA (reference sequence). Trimming took 1 base from V and 7 from J, leaving 13 bases between them. CDR3 length: 13 residues. The CDR3 DNA follows: TGCAGTGCTAGAGGTTTCGGCCGAGGGACCCAGTACTTC. This translates into CSARGFGRGTQYF.